This TCR beta chain appears in the sequencing data of a study of T-cell memory formation after mild COVID-19. Whole-study results and caveats: What remained unconfirmed was the SARS-CoV-2 specificity of second-wave clones peaking on day 37. Clones which contracted sat mainly in CM and EM if CD4+, and in EMRA if CD8+.

TCRdb called the 5' RACE reads again in MiXCR, with one record for every CDR3 protein. The data hold about 82,000 distinct CDR3 sequences, with around 13% observed a single time. In this sample, this clonotype turned up a few times. What it binds is not known. V lost 7 bases and J 3 bases, leaving 16 bases between the germline ends. The CDR3 extends over 15 amino acids. The sequenced material came from PBMCs or a T cell subset sorted from them (not recorded which). V and J are TRBV12-3 or TRBV12-4 and TRBJ2-4; D is uncertain. The sequence derives from a man younger than 30 who had mild COVID-19 (a few samples of this study predate the infection). Cell type and time point are not known. The CDR3 sequence: CASTPERVGKNIQYF. As DNA, the CDR3 is TGTGCCAGCACCCCCGAACGGGTGGGCAAAAACATTCAGTACTTC.